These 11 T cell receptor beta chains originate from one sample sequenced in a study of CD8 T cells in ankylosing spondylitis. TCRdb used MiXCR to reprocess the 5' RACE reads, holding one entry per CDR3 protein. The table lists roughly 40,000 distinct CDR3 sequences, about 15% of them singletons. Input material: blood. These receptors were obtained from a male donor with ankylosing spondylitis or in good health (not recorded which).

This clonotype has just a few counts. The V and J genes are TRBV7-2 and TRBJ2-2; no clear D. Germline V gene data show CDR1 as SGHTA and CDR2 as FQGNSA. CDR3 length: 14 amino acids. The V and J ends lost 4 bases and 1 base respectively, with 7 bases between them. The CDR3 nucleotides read TGTGCCAGCAGCTCCACAAGGAACACCGGGGAGCTGTTTTTT. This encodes CASSSTRNTGELFF.

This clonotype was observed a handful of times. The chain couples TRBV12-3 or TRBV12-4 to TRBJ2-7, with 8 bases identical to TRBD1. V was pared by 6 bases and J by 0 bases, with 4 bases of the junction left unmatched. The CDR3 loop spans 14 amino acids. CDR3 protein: CASRAGQASYEQYF. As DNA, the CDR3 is TGTGCCAGCAGGGCGGGACAGGCCTCCTACGAGCAGTACTTC.

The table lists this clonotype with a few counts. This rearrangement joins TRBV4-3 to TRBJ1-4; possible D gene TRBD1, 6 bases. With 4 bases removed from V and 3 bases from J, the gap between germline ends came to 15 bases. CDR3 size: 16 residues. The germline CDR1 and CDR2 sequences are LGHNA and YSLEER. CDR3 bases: TGCGCCAGCAGCCCAGGAGGGGGGTGGGCTAATGAAAAACTGTTTTTT. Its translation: CASSPGGGWANEKLFF.

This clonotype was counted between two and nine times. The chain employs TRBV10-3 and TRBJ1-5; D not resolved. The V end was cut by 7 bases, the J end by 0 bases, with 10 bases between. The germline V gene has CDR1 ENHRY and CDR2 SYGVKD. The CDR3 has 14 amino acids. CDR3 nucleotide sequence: TGTGCCATCAAGGCGGGAGGTAGCAATCAGCCCCAGCATTTT. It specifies CAIKAGGSNQPQHF.

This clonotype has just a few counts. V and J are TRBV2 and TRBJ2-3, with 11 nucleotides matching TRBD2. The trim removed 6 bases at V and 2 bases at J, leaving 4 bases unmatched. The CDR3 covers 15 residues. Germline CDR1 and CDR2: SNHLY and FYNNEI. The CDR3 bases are TGTGCCAGCAGGCTAGCGGGAGGAATCACAGATACGCAGTATTTT. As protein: CASRLAGGITDTQYF.

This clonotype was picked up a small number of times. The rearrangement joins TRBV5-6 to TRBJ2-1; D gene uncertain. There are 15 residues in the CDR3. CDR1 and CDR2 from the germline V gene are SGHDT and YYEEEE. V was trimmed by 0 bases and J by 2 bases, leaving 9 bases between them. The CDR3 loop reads CASSLVGDAYNEQFF. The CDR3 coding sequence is TGTGCCAGCAGCTTGGTGGGTGATGCCTACAATGAGCAGTTCTTC.

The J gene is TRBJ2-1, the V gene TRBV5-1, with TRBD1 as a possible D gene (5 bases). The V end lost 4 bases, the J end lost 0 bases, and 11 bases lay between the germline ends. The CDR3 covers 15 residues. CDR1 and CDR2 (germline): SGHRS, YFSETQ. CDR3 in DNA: TGCGCCAGCAGCCCTACAGGAAACTCCTACAATGAGCAGTTCTTC. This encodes CASSPTGNSYNEQFF.

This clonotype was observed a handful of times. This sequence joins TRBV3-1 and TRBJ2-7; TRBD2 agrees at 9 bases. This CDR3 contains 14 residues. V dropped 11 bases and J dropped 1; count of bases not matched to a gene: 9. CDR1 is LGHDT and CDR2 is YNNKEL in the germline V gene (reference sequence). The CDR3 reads CAGKRTSVSYEQYF. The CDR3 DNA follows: TGTGCCGGGAAAAGGACTAGCGTTTCCTACGAGCAGTACTTC.

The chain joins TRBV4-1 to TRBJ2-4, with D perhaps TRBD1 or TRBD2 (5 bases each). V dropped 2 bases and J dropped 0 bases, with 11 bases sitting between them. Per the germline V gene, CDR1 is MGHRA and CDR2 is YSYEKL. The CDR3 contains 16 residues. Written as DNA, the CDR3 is TGCGCCAGCAGCCAAAGATCCGGGACAGCCAAAAACATTCAGTACTTC. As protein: CASSQRSGTAKNIQYF.

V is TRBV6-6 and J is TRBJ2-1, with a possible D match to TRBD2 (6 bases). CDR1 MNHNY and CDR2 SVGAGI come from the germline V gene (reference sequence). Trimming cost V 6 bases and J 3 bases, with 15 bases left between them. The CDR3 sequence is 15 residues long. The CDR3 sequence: CASSPRAGRYNEQFF. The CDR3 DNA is TGTGCCAGCAGCCCCCGGGCGGGGCGCTACAATGAGCAGTTCTTC.

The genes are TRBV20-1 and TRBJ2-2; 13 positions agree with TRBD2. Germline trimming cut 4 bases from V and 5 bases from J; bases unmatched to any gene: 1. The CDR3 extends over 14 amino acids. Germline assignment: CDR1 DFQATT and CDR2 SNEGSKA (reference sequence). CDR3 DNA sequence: TGCAGTGCTAAACTAGCGGGAGGGACCGGGGAGCTGTTTTTT. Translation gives CSAKLAGGTGELFF.